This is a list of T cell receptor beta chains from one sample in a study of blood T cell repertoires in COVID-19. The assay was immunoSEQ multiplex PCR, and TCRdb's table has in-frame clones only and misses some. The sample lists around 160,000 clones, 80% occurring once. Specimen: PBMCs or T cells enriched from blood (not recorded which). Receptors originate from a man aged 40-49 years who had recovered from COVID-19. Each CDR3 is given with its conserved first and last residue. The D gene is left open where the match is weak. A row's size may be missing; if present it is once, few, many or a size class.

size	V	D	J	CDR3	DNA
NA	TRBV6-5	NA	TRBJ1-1	CASEGTGEDTEAFF	TGTGCCTCAGAGGGCACCGGGGAGGACACTGAAGCTTTCTTT
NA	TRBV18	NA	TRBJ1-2	CASSPLQDGFGYGYTF	TGTGCCAGCTCACCCCTACAGGACGGCTTTGGCTATGGCTACACCTTC
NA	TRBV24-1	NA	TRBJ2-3	CATSDREQGTDTQYF	TGTGCCACCAGTGACAGAGAACAGGGCACAGATACGCAGTATTTT
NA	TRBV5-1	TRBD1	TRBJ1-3	CASTTGAPSGNTIYF	TGCGCCAGTACGACAGGGGCGCCCTCTGGAAACACCATATATTTT
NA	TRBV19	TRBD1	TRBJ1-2	CASSTTGGINYGYTF	TGTGCCAGTAGTACGACAGGGGGAATAAACTATGGCTACACCTTC
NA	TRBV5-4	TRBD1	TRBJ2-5	CASSSRTGDFQETQYF	TGTGCCAGCAGCTCAAGGACAGGGGATTTCCAAGAGACCCAGTACTTC
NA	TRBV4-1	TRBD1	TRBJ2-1	CASSQPLTGRDNEQFF	TGCGCCAGCAGCCAACCTCTGACAGGGAGAGACAATGAGCAGTTCTTC
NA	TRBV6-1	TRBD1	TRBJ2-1	CASSEPGTDQFF	TGTGCCAGCAGTGAACCTGGGACAGATCAGTTCTTC
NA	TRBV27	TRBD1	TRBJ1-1	CASSSSYRGMNTEAFF	TGTGCCAGCAGTAGCAGTTACAGGGGAATGAACACTGAAGCTTTCTTT
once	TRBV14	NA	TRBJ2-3	CASSGGKLLTDTQYF	TGTGCCAGCAGTGGGGGCAAACTGCTCACAGATACGCAGTATTTT
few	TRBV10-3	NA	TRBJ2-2	CAIKHPGLANTGELFF	TGTGCCATCAAGCACCCCGGACTCGCGAACACCGGGGAGCTGTTTTTT
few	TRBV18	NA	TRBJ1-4	CASSQEPLGEKLFF	TGTGCCAGCTCACAGGAGCCTCTGGGTGAAAAACTGTTTTTT
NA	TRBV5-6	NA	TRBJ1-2	CASSPWSNYGYTF	TGTGCCAGCAGCCCGTGGAGTAACTATGGCTACACCTTC
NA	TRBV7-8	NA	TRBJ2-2	CASSLRQTFYTGELFF	TGTGCCAGCAGCCTCCGACAGACCTTTTACACCGGGGAGCTGTTTTTT
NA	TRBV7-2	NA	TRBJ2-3	CASSLALRTRGADTQYF	TGTGCCAGCAGCTTAGCGCTCAGGACTAGGGGGGCGGATACGCAGTATTTT
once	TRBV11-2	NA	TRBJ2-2	CASSRAGGELFF	TGTGCCAGCAGCCGGGCGGGCGGGGAGCTGTTTTTT
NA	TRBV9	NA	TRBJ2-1	CASSVASHLDNEQFF	TGTGCCAGCAGCGTAGCTAGTCACCTTGACAATGAGCAGTTCTTC
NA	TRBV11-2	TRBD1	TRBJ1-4	CASSISTGANEKLFF	TGTGCCAGCAGCATATCGACAGGGGCTAATGAAAAACTGTTTTTT
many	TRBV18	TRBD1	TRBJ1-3	CASSPPRQGTSGNTIYF	TGTGCCAGCTCACCTCCTAGACAGGGGACCTCTGGAAACACCATATATTTT
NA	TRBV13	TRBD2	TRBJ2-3	CASSRGLAGGLTDTQYF	TGTGCCAGCAGCCGGGGACTAGCGGGGGGGCTTACAGATACGCAGTATTTT
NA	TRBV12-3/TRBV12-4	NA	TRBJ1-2	CASSLGAYGYTF	TGTGCCAGCAGTTTAGGGGCCTATGGCTACACCTTC
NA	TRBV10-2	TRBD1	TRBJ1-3	CATGEDRLGSSGNTIYF	TGCGCCACCGGGGAGGACAGGCTCGGTAGTTCTGGAAACACCATATATTTT
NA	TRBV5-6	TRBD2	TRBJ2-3	CASSLVSSGIRDTQYF	TGTGCCAGCAGCTTGGTTAGTAGCGGGATCAGAGATACGCAGTATTTT
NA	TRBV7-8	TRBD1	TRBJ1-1	CASSLRPGQGKNTEAFF	TGTGCCAGCAGCTTACGTCCGGGACAGGGGAAAAACACTGAAGCTTTCTTT
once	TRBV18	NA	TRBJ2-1	CASSPTGNGGYNEQFF	TGTGCCAGCTCACCGACGGGAAACGGAGGATACAATGAGCAGTTCTTC
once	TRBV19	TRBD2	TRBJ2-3	CASRLAEPSMDTQYF	TGTGCCAGTAGGCTAGCGGAACCATCCATGGATACGCAGTATTTT
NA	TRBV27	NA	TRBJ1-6	CASKGGFDSPLHF	TGTGCCAGCAAAGGAGGGTTTGATTCACCCCTCCACTTT
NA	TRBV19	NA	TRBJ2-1	CASSAEGAGEQFF	TGTGCCAGTAGTGCCGAGGGGGCGGGGGAGCAGTTCTTC
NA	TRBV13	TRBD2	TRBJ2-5	CASSLQGSGGYQETQYF	TGTGCCAGCAGCTTACAGGGTAGCGGGGGGTACCAAGAGACCCAGTACTTC
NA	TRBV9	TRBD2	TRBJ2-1	CASSDGSGGALLGEQFF	TGTGCCAGCAGCGACGGGAGCGGGGGGGCGCTCCTCGGTGAGCAGTTCTTC
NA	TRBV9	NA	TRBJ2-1	CASSVGQPSYNEQFF	TGTGCCAGCAGCGTAGGGCAACCCTCCTACAATGAGCAGTTCTTC
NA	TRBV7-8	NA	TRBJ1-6	CASSLLSGNNSPLHF	TGTGCCAGCAGCTTATTATCAGGGAATAATTCACCCCTCCACTTT
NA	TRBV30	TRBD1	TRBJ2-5	CAWSRQGVETQYF	TGTGCCTGGAGTAGGCAGGGGGTAGAGACCCAGTACTTC
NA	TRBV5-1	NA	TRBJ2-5	CASSRQGFKETQYF	TGCGCCAGCAGCCGTCAGGGGTTCAAGGAGACCCAGTACTTC
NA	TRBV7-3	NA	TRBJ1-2	CASGSGRGGNYGYTF	TGTGCCAGCGGTAGCGGGCGGGGGGGTAACTATGGCTACACCTTC
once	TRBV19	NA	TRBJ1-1	CASSQLYTEAFF	TGTGCCAGTAGTCAGTTATACACTGAAGCTTTCTTT
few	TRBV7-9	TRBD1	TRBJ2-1	CASSLAGQARKYNEQFF	TGTGCCAGCAGCTTAGCCGGACAGGCCCGAAAGTACAATGAGCAGTTCTTC
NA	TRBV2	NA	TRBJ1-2	CASSGGGDGYTF	TGTGCCAGCAGCGGAGGAGGGGATGGCTACACCTTC
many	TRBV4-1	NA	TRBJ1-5	CASSQARGRGIGQPQHF	TGCGCCAGCAGCCAAGCACGGGGCAGGGGAATTGGTCAGCCCCAGCATTTT
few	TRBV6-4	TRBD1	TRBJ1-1	CASSDGTENTEAFF	TGTGCCAGCAGTGATGGGACAGAGAACACTGAAGCTTTCTTT
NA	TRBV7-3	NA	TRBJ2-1	CASSVGHGNNEQFF	TGTGCCAGCAGCGTGGGACATGGGAACAATGAGCAGTTCTTC
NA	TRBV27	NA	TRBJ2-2	CASSLMGGLHTNTGELFF	TGTGCCAGCAGTCTCATGGGGGGTCTACATACGAACACCGGGGAGCTGTTTTTT
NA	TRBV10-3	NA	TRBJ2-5	CAICGGRGGGQETQYF	TGTGCCATCTGTGGGGGCCGGGGCGGGGGTCAAGAGACCCAGTACTTC
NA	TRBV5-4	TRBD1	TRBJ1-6	CASSNRGFGTLHF	TGTGCCAGCAGCAACAGGGGGTTCGGGACCCTCCACTTT
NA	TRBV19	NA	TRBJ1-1	CASSAGPLTEAFF	TGTGCCAGTAGTGCGGGGCCCTTGACTGAAGCTTTCTTT
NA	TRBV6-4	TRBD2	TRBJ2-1	CASPRPPVAGGLNEQFF	TGTGCCAGCCCGCGACCTCCAGTAGCGGGGGGGCTAAATGAGCAGTTCTTC
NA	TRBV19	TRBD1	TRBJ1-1	CATRQGWSDTEAFF	TGTGCCACTCGACAGGGATGGTCGGACACTGAAGCTTTCTTT
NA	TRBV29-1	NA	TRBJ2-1	CSAELGNEQFF	TGCAGCGCCGAACTAGGTAATGAGCAGTTCTTC
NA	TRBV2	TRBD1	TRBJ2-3	CASREDRGGTDTQYF	TGTGCCAGCAGAGAGGACAGGGGCGGGACAGATACGCAGTATTTT
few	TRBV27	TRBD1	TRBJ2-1	CASSRGTGERSYNEQFF	TGTGCCAGCAGTCGTGGGACAGGGGAACGCTCCTACAATGAGCAGTTCTTC
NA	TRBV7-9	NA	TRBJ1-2	CASSRGGGEVGYGYTF	TGTGCCAGCAGCCGCGGGGGAGGGGAGGTCGGCTATGGCTACACCTTC
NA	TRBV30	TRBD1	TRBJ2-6	CAWNRQGITPGANVLTF	TGTGCCTGGAACAGACAGGGTATTACTCCTGGGGCCAACGTCCTGACTTTC
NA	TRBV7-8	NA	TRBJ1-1	CASSLEVIGRGTEAFF	TGTGCCAGCAGCTTAGAAGTAATCGGCCGCGGCACTGAAGCTTTCTTT
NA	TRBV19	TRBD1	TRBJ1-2	CASTGAQGDNGYTF	TGTGCCAGTACCGGGGCCCAGGGGGATAATGGCTACACCTTC
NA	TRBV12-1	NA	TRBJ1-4	CASSFPGATNEKLFF	TGTGCCAGCAGCTTCCCTGGAGCTACTAATGAAAAACTGTTTTTT
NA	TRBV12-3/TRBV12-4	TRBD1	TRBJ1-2	CASSLDRVKGYTF	TGTGCCAGCAGCCTTGACAGGGTCAAAGGCTACACCTTC
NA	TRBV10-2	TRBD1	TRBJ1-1	CASSGAVGQAPFEAFF	TGCGCCAGCAGTGGGGCCGTAGGACAGGCTCCATTTGAAGCTTTCTTT